A single sample gave rise to the 30 T cell receptor beta chains below, sequenced in a study of cytomegalovirus exposure and HLA in healthy donors. A multiplex PCR was run with 60 Vbeta primers and 13 Jbeta primers. The assay was immunoSEQ multiplex PCR, and TCRdb's table has in-frame clones only and misses some. The sample lists 130,000 to 150,000 clones, less than 90% seen once, with 2% to 2.5% in the top ten. Sequencing used PBMCs. These receptors came from a boy younger than 10 in good health and CMV-seronegative.

The gene calls are TRBV27 and TRBJ2-7; tentatively, D is TRBD1 (6 bases). The germline CDR1 and CDR2 sequences are MNHEY and SMNVEV (reference sequence). The V end was cut by 1 base, the J end by 1 base, with 11 bases between. This CDR3 is 15 amino acids long. The CDR3 region is CASSLLGRGSYEQYF. CDR3 nucleotides: TGTGCCAGCAGTTTATTGGGCAGGGGATCCTACGAGCAGTACTTC.

CDR3 in DNA: TGTGCCAGCAGACCTCCCGGGACAGGGACTGAAGAGACCCAGTACTTC. Translated: CASRPPGTGTEETQYF. V and J are TRBV7-9 and TRBJ2-5; the match to TRBD1 covers 9 bases. Germline CDR1 and CDR2: SEHNR and FQNEAQ (reference sequence). This CDR3 spans 16 amino acids. Germline trimming cut 6 bases from V and 3 bases from J; bases unmatched to any gene: 11.

The chain has TRBV5-1 and TRBJ2-7; no clear D. V was cut by 1 base and J by 2 bases, with 10 bases left in between. Germline assignment: CDR1 SGHRS and CDR2 YFSETQ. The CDR3 totals 14 residues. This CDR3 is CASSLIVQTYEQYF. For the CDR3, the DNA is TGCGCCAGCAGCTTGATTGTCCAAACCTACGAGCAGTACTTC. Complete variable domain (other parts from reference TRBV5-1 and TRBJ2-7): KAGVTQTPRYLIKTRGQQVTLSCSPISGHRSVSWYQQTPGQGLQFLFEYFSETQRNKGNFPGRFSGRQFSNSRSEMNVSTLELGDSALYLCASSLIVQTYEQYFGPGTRLTVT.

This clone was seen a few times. This sequence joins TRBV28 and TRBJ1-1, with TRBD1 matching over 7 bases. Looked up from germline, CDR1 is MDHEN and CDR2 is SYDVKM. The ends lost 5 bases at V and 0 bases at J; junction bases unmatched: 6. The CDR3 runs to 15 residues. CDR3 in amino acids: CASSLRDRLNTEAFF. The CDR3 nucleotides are TGTGCCAGCAGTCTCCGGGACAGACTGAACACTGAAGCTTTCTTT.

The chain uses TRBV10-1 and TRBJ2-5; 8 bases are shared with TRBD2. Germline V gene data show CDR1 as WNHNN and CDR2 as SYGVQD (reference sequence). The CDR3 spans 15 residues. The trim removed 8 bases at V and 5 bases at J, leaving 13 bases unmatched. The CDR3 nucleotides read TGCGCCAGCTCCGAGACTAGCGCGGCGGGCGAGACCCAGTACTTC. This sequence encodes CASSETSAAGETQYF.

The chain is built from TRBV7-9 and TRBJ2-5, with 12 bases matching TRBD2. The ends lost 2 bases at V and 5 bases at J; junction bases unmatched: 9. CDR3 length equals 17 residues. The V gene's germline CDR1 is SEHNR and CDR2 FQNEAQ (reference sequence). DNA of the CDR3: TGTGCCAGCAGCTTATTCGCTAGCGGGAGGGCCTGGGAGACCCAGTACTTC. Residues: CASSLFASGRAWETQYF.

The count of this clone is one. The V and J genes are TRBV4-1 and TRBJ2-7; perhaps TRBD1 as D (6 bases). V was cut by 0 bases and J by 0 bases, with 12 bases left in between. Germline-derived CDR1 and CDR2 are MGHRA and YSYEKL. The CDR3 has 16 residues. CDR3 nucleotides: TGCGCCAGCAGCCAAGAATGGACAGTATCCTCCTACGAGCAGTACTTC. It specifies CASSQEWTVSSYEQYF.

The rearrangement links TRBV5-1 to TRBJ2-1, with 8 bases lining up with TRBD2. The CDR3 runs 18 residues. J lost 6 bases, V lost 0 bases, and 14 bases had no gene match. Germline CDR1 is SGHRS and CDR2 is YFSETQ. The CDR3 loop is CASSLELGGVYFPNEQFF. CDR3 DNA sequence: TGCGCCAGCAGCTTGGAACTCGGGGGGGTTTATTTCCCCAATGAGCAGTTCTTC.

V gene TRBV18 combines with J gene TRBJ1-5, with 7 bases aligning to TRBD1. V lost 3 bases and J lost 7; bases outside the gene matches: 3. CDR1 and CDR2 (germline): KGHSH, LQKENI. The CDR3 sequence is 13 residues long. This CDR3 is CASSPAGGQPQHF. The CDR3 DNA follows: TGTGCCAGCTCACCGGCAGGGGGACAGCCCCAGCATTTT.

The rearrangement joins TRBV5-1 to TRBJ2-3, with 9 nucleotides matching TRBD1. CDR1 and CDR2 (germline): SGHRS, YFSETQ. J gave up 14 bases and V 0 bases, and 10 bases lay outside the gene matches. This CDR3 has 14 residues. CDR3 residues: CASSLGTGVMRRYF. CDR3 DNA: TGCGCCAGCAGCTTGGGGACAGGGGTTATGAGAAGGTATTTT.

This clone was seen a single time. V and J are TRBV5-8 and TRBJ2-7; D remains ambiguous. V dropped 0 bases and J dropped 3 bases, with 13 bases sitting between them. This CDR3 is built from 15 residues. Germline-derived CDR1 and CDR2 are SGHTS and YDEGEE. The CDR3 loop is CASSLAGESFYEQYF. CDR3 nucleotides: TGTGCCAGCAGCTTGGCCGGAGAGTCATTCTACGAGCAGTACTTC. Drawing the rest from reference TRBV5-8 and TRBJ2-7, the complete variable domain is EAGVTQSPTHLIKTRGQQATLRCSPISGHTSVYWYQQALGLGLQFLLWYDEGEERNRGNFPPRFSGRQFPNYSSELNVNALELEDSALYLCASSLAGESFYEQYFGPGTRLTVT.

This clone was detected once. V usage is TRBV2 and J usage is TRBJ2-3; no firm D call. The CDR3 sequence is 14 residues long. V was pared by 3 bases and J by 3 bases, with 10 bases between. Looked up from germline, CDR1 is SNHLY and CDR2 is FYNNEI. CDR3 protein: CASSDSQATDTQYF. CDR3 DNA: TGTGCCAGCAGTGATTCGCAGGCTACAGATACGCAGTATTTT.

CDR3 region: CASSYRQGQTQYF. In nucleotides, the CDR3 is TGTGCCAGCAGTTACCGGCAGGGGCAGACCCAGTACTTC. The chain joins TRBV6-5 to TRBJ2-5; D might be TRBD1 (6 bases). Trimming shortened V by 2 bases and J by 6 bases, and 10 bases separated the two germline ends. Germline V CDR1 and CDR2: MNHEY, SVGAGI. This CDR3 comprises 13 residues.

The rearrangement links TRBV5-4 to TRBJ2-7, with 8 bases identical to TRBD1. Per germline, CDR1 SGHNT and CDR2 YYREEE (reference sequence). Trimming took 10 bases from V and 2 from J; bases not matched to a gene: 11. The CDR3 loop spans 14 amino acids. CDR3 nucleotides: TGTGCCCAGGGGGCGGGACCGCCGACCTACGAGCAGTACTTC. Its protein is CAQGAGPPTYEQYF. The variable domain in full, completed from reference TRBV5-4 and TRBJ2-7, reads ETGVTQSPTHLIKTRGQQVTLRCSSQSGHNTVSWYQQALGQGPQFIFQYYREEENGRGNFPPRFSGLQFPNYSSELNVNALELDDSALYLCAQGAGPPTYEQYFGPGTRLTVT.

As regards this clone: The junction and the germline gene differ at one end; a read error may be behind it. J is TRBJ2-7 and V is TRBV6-1; TRBD2 aligns across 9 bases. The CDR3 consists of 16 residues. Germline V CDR1 and CDR2: MNHNS, SASEGT. This CDR3 reads CASSGPAGGPLGEQHF. CDR3 DNA sequence: TGTGCCAGCAGTGGCCCGGCGGGAGGGCCTCTCGGCGAGCAGCACTTC.

V gene TRBV28 combines with J gene TRBJ1-1, with TRBD1 matching over 7 bases. The ends lost 5 bases at V and 1 base at J; junction bases unmatched: 19. This CDR3 region has 19 residues. The germline gives CDR1 MDHEN, CDR2 SYDVKM. In nucleotides, the CDR3 is TGTGCCAGCAGTCTAACTAAGGTTTTTCGGACAGGCCAGAACACTGAAGCTTTCTTT. Protein product: CASSLTKVFRTGQNTEAFF.

J is TRBJ1-6 and V is TRBV2; 7 positions match TRBD1. Germline values: CDR1 SNHLY, CDR2 FYNNEI. J gave up 10 bases and V 6 bases, and 6 bases lay outside the gene matches. The CDR3 is 13 amino acids. DNA of the CDR3: TGTGCCAGCAGCGCCGAACAGGGGTCACCCCTCCACTTT. This codes for CASSAEQGSPLHF.

The V and J genes are TRBV5-1 and TRBJ2-5; 12 nucleotides line up with TRBD2. Looked up from germline, CDR1 is SGHRS and CDR2 is YFSETQ. With 0 bases clipped from V and 6 bases from J, the junction kept 6 bases outside the gene matches. The CDR3 extends over 16 amino acids. CDR3: CASSLAASGGAQTQYF. The CDR3 nucleotides read TGCGCCAGCAGCTTGGCCGCTAGCGGGGGGGCGCAGACCCAGTACTTC.

Details on this clone: An end of the junction does not agree with germline; a read error may underlie this. The chain carries TRBV19 and TRBJ2-1; D perhaps matches TRBD2 (5 bases). CDR3 size: 14 residues. Germline loops: CDR1 LNHDA, CDR2 SQIVND (reference sequence). This CDR3 reads CASSIEGYRGEQLF. The CDR3 nucleotides are TGTGCCAGTAGTATTGAGGGATATAGAGGTGAGCAGCTCTTC. The entire variable domain, with the rest obtained from reference TRBV19 and TRBJ2-1, is as follows: DGGITQSPKYLFRKEGQNVTLSCEQNLNHDAMYWYRQDPGQGLRLIYYSQIVNDFQKGDIAEGYSVSREKKESFPLTVTSAQKNPTAFYLCASSIEGYRGEQLFGPGTRLTVL.

This clone was observed a single time. The gene calls are TRBV14 and TRBJ2-7, with D perhaps matching TRBD2 (5 bases). From germline, CDR1 is SGHDN and CDR2 FVKESK. The CDR3 spans 16 residues. Trimming shortened V by 4 bases and J by 2 bases, and 18 bases separated the two germline ends. DNA of the CDR3: TGTGCCAGCAGCCCACCGACGGGAACCGAGGCCTACGAGCAGTACTTC. Translation: CASSPPTGTEAYEQYF.

J is TRBJ2-5 and V is TRBV20-1; TRBD2 is a possible D gene (5 bases). The J call may be wrong; the DNA end is better matched by TRBJ2-7. This CDR3 is built from 11 residues. CDR1 is DFQATT and CDR2 is SNEGSKA in the germline V gene (reference sequence). DNA of the CDR3: TGCAGTGCTAGGTGGGCGGGCGAGCAGTACTTC. Amino acids: CSARWAGEQYF.

V and J are TRBV5-1 and TRBJ1-2, with D possibly matching TRBD1 (6 bases). Germline values: CDR1 SGHRS, CDR2 YFSETQ. The V end was cut by 0 bases, the J end by 0 bases, with 9 bases between. This CDR3 spans 15 amino acids. CDR3 sequence reads: CASSLEGGPNYGYTF. CDR3 nucleotide sequence: TGCGCCAGCAGCTTGGAGGGGGGGCCTAACTATGGCTACACCTTC.

The chain joins TRBV7-6 to TRBJ2-2; D not resolved. Trimming shortened V by 6 bases and J by 0 bases, and 8 bases separated the two germline ends. The germline V gene encodes CDR1 SGHVS and CDR2 FNYEAQ. The CDR3 consists of 14 residues. The CDR3 bases are TGTGCCAGCAGTCTCGTAACGAACACCGGGGAGCTGTTTTTT. This translates into CASSLVTNTGELFF.

Only a few counts were recorded for this clone. J is TRBJ2-2 and V is TRBV6-1; possible D gene TRBD2, 5 bases. The V end lost 1 base, the J end lost 6 bases, and 12 bases lay between the germline ends. Germline loops: CDR1 MNHNS, CDR2 SASEGT. This CDR3 contains 15 residues. This chain's CDR3 is CASSEGGGGAGELFF. CDR3 DNA sequence: TGTGCCAGCAGTGAAGGCGGAGGTGGGGCCGGGGAGCTGTTTTTT.

The chain employs TRBV9 and TRBJ2-7; 9 bases are shared with TRBD1. The V gene end was trimmed by 1 base and the J gene end by 1 base; junction bases not matched to a gene: 9. The CDR3 runs 17 residues. Germline-derived CDR1 and CDR2 are SGDLS and YYNGEE. The CDR3 sequence: CASSVRLQGAGSYEQYF. CDR3 nucleotides: TGTGCCAGCAGCGTACGTTTACAGGGGGCCGGTTCCTACGAGCAGTACTTC.

V and J are TRBV5-1 and TRBJ2-7, with TRBD1 matching over 7 bases. J gave up 3 bases and V 4 bases, and 7 bases lay outside the gene matches. Germline V gene sequence: CDR1 SGHRS, CDR2 YFSETQ. The CDR3 is 14 amino acids. The CDR3 reads CASSPSTGNYEQYF. In nucleotides, the CDR3 is TGCGCCAGCAGCCCATCGACAGGGAACTACGAGCAGTACTTC.

The V gene is TRBV6-4, the J gene TRBJ2-1; TRBD2 matches at 9 bases. Germline loops: CDR1 MRHNA, CDR2 SNTAGT. The CDR3 extends over 17 amino acids. The V segment lost 4 bases and the J segment 7 bases; nucleotides outside the gene matches: 14. CDR3: CASSGLSSGGCCNEQFF. The CDR3 DNA sequence: TGTGCCAGCAGTGGCCTCTCCAGCGGGGGGTGTTGTAATGAGCAGTTCTTC.

Regarding this clone: Different DNA sequences within this sample yield the same CDR3. The chain employs TRBV4-2 and TRBJ2-7; tentatively, D is TRBD2 (6 bases). The CDR3 runs to 15 residues. Germline CDR1 LGHNA, CDR2 YNFKEQ. V lost 1 base, J lost 0 bases, and 10 bases lay in between. The CDR3 sequence is CASSQGTGSSYEQYF. In nucleotides, the CDR3 is TGTGCCAGCAGCCAAGGGACCGGGAGCTCCTACGAGCAGTACTTC.

As for this clone: A read error may account for a junction end that differs from germline. The rearrangement joins TRBV6-5 to TRBJ1-6; D is unresolved. The CDR3 is made up of 14 amino acids. The germline V gene encodes CDR1 MNHEY and CDR2 SVGAGI. CDR3 sequence (DNA): TGTGCCAGCAGTTATGCGGGGTTCAATTCACCTCTCCACTTT. Translating it yields CASSYAGFNSPLHF.

The chain uses TRBV4-1 and TRBJ1-2; TRBD1 matches at 8 bases. V was pared by 4 bases and J by 5 bases, with 6 bases of the junction left unmatched. The CDR3 length is 14 residues. Germline V gene data show CDR1 as MGHRA and CDR2 as YSYEKL. CDR3: CASSRPGQVYGYTF. CDR3 DNA sequence: TGCGCCAGCAGCCGGCCGGGACAGGTATATGGCTACACCTTC.